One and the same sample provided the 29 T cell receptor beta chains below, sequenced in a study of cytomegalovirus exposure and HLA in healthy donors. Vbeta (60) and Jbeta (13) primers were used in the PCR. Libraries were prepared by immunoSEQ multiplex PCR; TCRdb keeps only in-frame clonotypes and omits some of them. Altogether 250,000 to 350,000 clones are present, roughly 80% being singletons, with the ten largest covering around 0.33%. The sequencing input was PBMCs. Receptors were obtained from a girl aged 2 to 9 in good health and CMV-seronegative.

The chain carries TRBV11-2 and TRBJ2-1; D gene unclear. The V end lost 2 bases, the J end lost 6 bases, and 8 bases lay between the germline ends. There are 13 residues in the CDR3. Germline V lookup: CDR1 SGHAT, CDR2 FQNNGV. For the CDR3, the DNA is TGTGCCAGCAGCTTACAATACATCAATGAGCAGTTCTTC. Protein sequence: CASSLQYINEQFF.

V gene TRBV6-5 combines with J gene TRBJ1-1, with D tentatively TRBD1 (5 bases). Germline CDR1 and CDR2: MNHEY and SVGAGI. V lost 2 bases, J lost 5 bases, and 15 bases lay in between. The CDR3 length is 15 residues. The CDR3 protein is CASSYGGQGLTEAFF. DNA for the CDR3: TGTGCCAGCAGTTACGGCGGTCAGGGTTTGACTGAAGCTTTCTTT.

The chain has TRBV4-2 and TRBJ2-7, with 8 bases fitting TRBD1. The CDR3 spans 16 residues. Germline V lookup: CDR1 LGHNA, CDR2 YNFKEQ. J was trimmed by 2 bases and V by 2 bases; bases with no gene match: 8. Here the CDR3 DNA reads TGTGCCAGCAGCCAAAGGGGGGCAGGGGGCACCTACGAGCAGTACTTC. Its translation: CASSQRGAGGTYEQYF.

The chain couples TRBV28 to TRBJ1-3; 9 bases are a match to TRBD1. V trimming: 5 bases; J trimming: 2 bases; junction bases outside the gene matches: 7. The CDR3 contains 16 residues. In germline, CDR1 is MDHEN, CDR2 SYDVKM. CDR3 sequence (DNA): TGTGCCAGCAGTCCGGACAGGGGTAGTACTGGAAACACCATATATTTT. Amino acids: CASSPDRGSTGNTIYF.

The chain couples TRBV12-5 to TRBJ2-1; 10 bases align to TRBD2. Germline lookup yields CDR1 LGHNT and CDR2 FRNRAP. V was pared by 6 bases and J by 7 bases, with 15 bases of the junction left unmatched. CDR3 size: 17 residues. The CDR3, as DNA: TGTGCTAGTGGCCCCCGCCTCAGCGGGGGGGTCTTGAATGAGCAGTTCTTC. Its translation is CASGPRLSGGVLNEQFF.

The CDR3 spells CASSPQTAGEETQYF. CDR3 DNA: TGCGCCAGCAGCCCCCAGACAGCGGGGGAAGAGACCCAGTACTTC. The chain links TRBV23-1 to TRBJ2-5; 8 bases fit TRBD2. TRBV23-1 counts as an open reading frame of uncertain function. Trimming took 6 bases from V and 3 from J; bases not matched to a gene: 9. The CDR3 contains 15 residues.

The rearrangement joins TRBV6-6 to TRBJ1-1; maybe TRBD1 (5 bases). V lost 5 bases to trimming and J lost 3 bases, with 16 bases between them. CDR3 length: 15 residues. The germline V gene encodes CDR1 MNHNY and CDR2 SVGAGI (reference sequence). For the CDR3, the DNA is TGTGCCAGCAGTACTCCCGGGGGGGTGGACACTGAAGCTTTCTTT. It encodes CASSTPGGVDTEAFF.

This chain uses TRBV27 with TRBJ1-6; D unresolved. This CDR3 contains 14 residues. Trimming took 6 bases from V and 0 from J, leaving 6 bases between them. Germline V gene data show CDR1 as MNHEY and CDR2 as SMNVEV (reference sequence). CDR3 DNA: TGTGCCAGCAGCCCGAGCTCCTATAATTCACCCCTCCACTTT. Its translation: CASSPSSYNSPLHF.

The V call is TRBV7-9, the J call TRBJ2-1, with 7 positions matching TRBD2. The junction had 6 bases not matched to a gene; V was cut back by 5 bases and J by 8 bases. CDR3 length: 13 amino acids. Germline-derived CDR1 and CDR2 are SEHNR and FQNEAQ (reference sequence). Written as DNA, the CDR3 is TGTGCCAGCAGCCCCGGGGGGTACGATGAGCAGTTCTTC. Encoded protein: CASSPGGYDEQFF. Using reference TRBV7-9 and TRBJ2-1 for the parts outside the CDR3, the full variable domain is DTGVSQNPRHKITKRGQNVTFRCDPISEHNRLYWYRQTLGQGPEFLTYFQNEAQLEKSRLLSDRFSAERPKGSFSTLEIQRTEQGDSAMYLCASSPGGYDEQFFGPGTRLTVL.

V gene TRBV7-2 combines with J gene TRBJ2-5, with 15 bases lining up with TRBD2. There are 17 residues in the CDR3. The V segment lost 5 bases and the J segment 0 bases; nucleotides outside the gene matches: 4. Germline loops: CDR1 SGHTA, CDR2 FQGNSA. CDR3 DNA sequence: TGTGCCAGCAGCCTCGGACTAGCGGGGGGGAACCAAGAGACCCAGTACTTC. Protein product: CASSLGLAGGNQETQYF.

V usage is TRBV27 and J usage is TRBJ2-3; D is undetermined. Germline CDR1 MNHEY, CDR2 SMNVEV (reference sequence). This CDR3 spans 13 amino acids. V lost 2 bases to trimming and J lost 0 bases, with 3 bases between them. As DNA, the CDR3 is TGTGCCAGCAGTTTACAAAGCACAGATACGCAGTATTTT. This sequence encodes CASSLQSTDTQYF.

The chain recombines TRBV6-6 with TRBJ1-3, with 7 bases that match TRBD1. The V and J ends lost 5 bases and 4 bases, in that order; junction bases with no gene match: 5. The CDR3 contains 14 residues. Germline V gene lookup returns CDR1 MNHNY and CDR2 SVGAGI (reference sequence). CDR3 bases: TGTGCCAGCAGTACTCCGGGACAGGGAAACACCATATATTTT. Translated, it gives CASSTPGQGNTIYF.

The CDR3 loop is CASSLVGWIGGPGVNTEAFF. The CDR3 bases are TGTGCCAGCAGCTTAGTCGGTTGGATCGGGGGGCCGGGGGTGAACACTGAAGCTTTCTTT. J is TRBJ1-1 and V is TRBV13; D is possibly TRBD1 (6 bases). This CDR3 region has 20 residues. Germline V gene lookup returns CDR1 PRHDT and CDR2 FYEKMQ (reference sequence). Trimming removed 1 base from V and 0 bases from J, with 24 bases in between.

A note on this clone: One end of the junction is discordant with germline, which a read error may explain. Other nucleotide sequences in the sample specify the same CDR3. The CDR3 sequence is CASSLPTGANTGELFF. CDR3 coding DNA: TGCGCCAGCAGCCTTCCCACAGGGGCTAACACCGGGGAGCTGTTTTTT. This chain uses TRBV7-8 with TRBJ2-2; 7 bases agree with TRBD1. The germline V gene encodes CDR1 SGHVS and CDR2 FQNEAQ. CDR3 length: 16 residues.

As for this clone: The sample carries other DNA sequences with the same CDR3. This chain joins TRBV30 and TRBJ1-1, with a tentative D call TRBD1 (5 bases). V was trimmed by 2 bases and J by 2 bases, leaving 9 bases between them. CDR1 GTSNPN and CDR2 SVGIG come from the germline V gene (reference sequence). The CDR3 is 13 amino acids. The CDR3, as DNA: TGTGCCTGGAGTTGGGGGGGTAACACTGAAGCTTTCTTT. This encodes CAWSWGGNTEAFF.

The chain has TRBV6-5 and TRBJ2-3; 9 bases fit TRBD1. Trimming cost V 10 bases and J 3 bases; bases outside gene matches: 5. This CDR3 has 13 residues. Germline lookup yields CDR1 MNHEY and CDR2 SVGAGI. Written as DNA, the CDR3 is TGTGCCACCGGACAGGGGAGAACAGATACGCAGTATTTT. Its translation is CATGQGRTDTQYF.

CDR3 bases: TGTGCCAGCAGCCGACAGGGCAATCAGCCCCAGCATTTT. It translates to CASSRQGNQPQHF. The rearrangement links TRBV7-2 to TRBJ1-5; possible D gene TRBD1, 6 bases. CDR3 length: 13 residues. V was trimmed by 5 bases and J by 2 bases, leaving 7 bases between them. Germline V lookup: CDR1 SGHTA, CDR2 FQGNSA.

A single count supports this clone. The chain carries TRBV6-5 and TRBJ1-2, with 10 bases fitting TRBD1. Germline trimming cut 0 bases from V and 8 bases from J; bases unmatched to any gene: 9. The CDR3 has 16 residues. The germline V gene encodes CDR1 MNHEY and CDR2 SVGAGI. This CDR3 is CASSYSPLGQGRGYTF. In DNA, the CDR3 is TGTGCCAGCAGTTACTCTCCTTTGGGACAGGGGCGAGGCTACACCTTC.

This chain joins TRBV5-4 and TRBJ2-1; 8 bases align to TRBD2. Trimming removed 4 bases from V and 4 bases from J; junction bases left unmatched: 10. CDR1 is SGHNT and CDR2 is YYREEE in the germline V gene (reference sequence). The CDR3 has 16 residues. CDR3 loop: CASSPSLAARYNEQFF. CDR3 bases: TGTGCCAGCAGCCCTTCACTAGCGGCGAGATACAATGAGCAGTTCTTC.

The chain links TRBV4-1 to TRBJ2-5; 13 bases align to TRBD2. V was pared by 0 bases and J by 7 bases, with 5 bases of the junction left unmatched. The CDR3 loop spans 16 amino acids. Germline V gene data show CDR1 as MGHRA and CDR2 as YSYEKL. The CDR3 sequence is CASSQDYGTSGVTQYF. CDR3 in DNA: TGCGCCAGCAGCCAAGATTACGGGACTAGCGGGGTGACCCAGTACTTC.

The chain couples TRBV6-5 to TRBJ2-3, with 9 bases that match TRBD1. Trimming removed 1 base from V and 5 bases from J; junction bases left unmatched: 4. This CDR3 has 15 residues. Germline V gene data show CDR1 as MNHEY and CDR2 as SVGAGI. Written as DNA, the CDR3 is TGTGCCAGCAGTTACTGGGGACAGGGTGGAGATACGCAGTATTTT. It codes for CASSYWGQGGDTQYF.

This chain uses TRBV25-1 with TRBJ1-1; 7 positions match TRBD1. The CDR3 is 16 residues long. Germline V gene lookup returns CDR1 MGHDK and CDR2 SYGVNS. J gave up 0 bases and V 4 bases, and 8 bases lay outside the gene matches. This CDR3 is CASSALGDSLNTEAFF. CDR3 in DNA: TGTGCCAGCAGTGCCCTTGGGGACAGTCTGAACACTGAAGCTTTCTTT.

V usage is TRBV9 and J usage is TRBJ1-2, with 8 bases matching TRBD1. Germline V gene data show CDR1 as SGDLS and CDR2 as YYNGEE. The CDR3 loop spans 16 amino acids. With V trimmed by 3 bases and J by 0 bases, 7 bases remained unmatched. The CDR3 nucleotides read TGTGCCAGCAGCGGGAGGACAGGGCACCCTAACTATGGCTACACCTTC. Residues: CASSGRTGHPNYGYTF.

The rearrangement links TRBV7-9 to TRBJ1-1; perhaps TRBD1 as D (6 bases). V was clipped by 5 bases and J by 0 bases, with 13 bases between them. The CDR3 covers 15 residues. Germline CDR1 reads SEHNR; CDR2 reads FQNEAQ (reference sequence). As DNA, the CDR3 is TGTGCCAGCAGCACCCTTACAGGGATGAACACTGAAGCTTTCTTT. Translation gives CASSTLTGMNTEAFF. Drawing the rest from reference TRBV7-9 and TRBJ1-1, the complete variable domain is DTGVSQNPRHKITKRGQNVTFRCDPISEHNRLYWYRQTLGQGPEFLTYFQNEAQLEKSRLLSDRFSAERPKGSFSTLEIQRTEQGDSAMYLCASSTLTGMNTEAFFGQGTRLTVV.

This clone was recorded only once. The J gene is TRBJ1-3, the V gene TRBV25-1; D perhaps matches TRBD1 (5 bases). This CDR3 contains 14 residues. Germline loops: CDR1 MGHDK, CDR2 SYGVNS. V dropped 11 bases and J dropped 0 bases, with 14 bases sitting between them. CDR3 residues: CAAQGGFSGNTIYF. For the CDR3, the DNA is TGTGCCGCTCAGGGCGGATTCTCTGGAAACACCATATATTTT.

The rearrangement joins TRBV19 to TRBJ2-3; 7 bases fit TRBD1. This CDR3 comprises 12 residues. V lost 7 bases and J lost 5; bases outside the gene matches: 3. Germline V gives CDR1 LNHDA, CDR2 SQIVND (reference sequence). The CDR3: CASNSGGDTQYF. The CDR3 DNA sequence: TGTGCCAGTAATTCAGGGGGAGATACGCAGTATTTT.

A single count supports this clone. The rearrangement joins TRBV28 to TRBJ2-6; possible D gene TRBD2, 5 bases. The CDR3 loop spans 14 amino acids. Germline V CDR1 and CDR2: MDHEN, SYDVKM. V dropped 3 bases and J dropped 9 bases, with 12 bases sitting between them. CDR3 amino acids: CASSFSVEGNVLTF. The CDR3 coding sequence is TGTGCCAGCAGTTTTTCCGTCGAGGGCAACGTCCTGACTTTC.

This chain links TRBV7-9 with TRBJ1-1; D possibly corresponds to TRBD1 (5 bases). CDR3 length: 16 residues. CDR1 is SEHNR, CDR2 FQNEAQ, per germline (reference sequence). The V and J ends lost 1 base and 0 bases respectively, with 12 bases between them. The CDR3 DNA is TGTGCCAGCAGCTTAGGGGGCCTGGCCATGAACACTGAAGCTTTCTTT. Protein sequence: CASSLGGLAMNTEAFF.

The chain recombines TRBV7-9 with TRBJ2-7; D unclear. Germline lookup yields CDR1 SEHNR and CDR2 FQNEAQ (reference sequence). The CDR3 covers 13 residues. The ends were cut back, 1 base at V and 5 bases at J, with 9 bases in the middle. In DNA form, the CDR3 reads TGTGCCAGCAGCTTAGTGATGGCGGACGAGCAGTACTTC. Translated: CASSLVMADEQYF.